A selection of T cell receptor beta chains follows, all from one sample in a study of OX40 agonist ivuxolimab in advanced cancers. The repertoire was sequenced with immunoSEQ multiplex PCR; TCRdb's copy has only in-frame clones and lacks some. The sample records 77,000 or so clones, 80% to 95% being singletons. Sequencing used CD4+ or CD8+ T cells sorted from blood, obtained in a trial of the OX40 agonist ivuxolimab. These receptors were collected from an adult with an advanced solid tumor such as melanoma, head and neck, liver or kidney cancer. Each CDR3 is given with its conserved first and last residue. The D gene is left open where the match is weak. Clone size is given for some rows only: seen once, a few or many times, or a class if the clone is expanded.

TRBD1 | - | TRBJ2-5 | TRBV30 | CAWSPKTGTALIPYF | TGTGCCTGGAGCCCGAAAACCGGGACAGCTTTGATTCCGTACTTC
TRBD2 | - | TRBJ2-7 | TRBV5-1 | CASSLAGGGSTYEQYF | TGCGCCAGCAGCTTGGCCGGCGGGGGATCAACCTACGAGCAGTACTTC
TRBD2 | - | TRBJ2-1 | TRBV10-3 | CAISDSPERGTSFF | TGTGCCATCAGTGATTCCCCCGAGCGGGGGACCTCCTTCTTC
TRBD2 | - | TRBJ2-2 | TRBV10-3 | CAIKGGLADTGELFF | TGTGCCATCAAGGGCGGACTAGCGGACACCGGGGAGCTGTTTTTT
- | - | TRBJ2-2 | TRBV10-3 | CAISSLGGGLDTGELFF | TGTGCCATCAGCAGTTTAGGGGGGGGCCTCGACACCGGGGAGCTGTTTTTT
- | - | TRBJ2-1 | TRBV7-9 | CASSLQYNEQFF | TGTGCCAGCAGCTTACAATACAATGAGCAGTTCTTC
TRBD1 | - | TRBJ2-7 | TRBV9 | CASSVGDRETYEQYF | TGTGCCAGCAGCGTAGGAGACAGGGAGACCTACGAGCAGTACTTC
TRBD2 | - | TRBJ2-2 | TRBV19 | CASRPWGEREHTGELFF | TGTGCCAGTCGCCCCTGGGGCGAGCGGGAGCACACCGGGGAGCTGTTTTTT
TRBD2 | - | TRBJ2-4 | TRBV10-2 | CASSELLGETSGKKGKNIQYF | TGCGCCAGCAGTGAGCTACTGGGGGAGACTAGCGGAAAAAAGGGCAAAAACATTCAGTACTTC
TRBD1 | - | TRBJ1-3 | TRBV7-8 | CASSFATGEGGNTIYF | TGTGCCAGCAGCTTCGCGACAGGGGAAGGTGGAAACACCATATATTTT
- | - | TRBJ2-7 | TRBV10-2 | CASSGGPTLEQYF | TGCGCCAGCAGCGGGGGCCCGACACTCGAGCAGTACTTC
TRBD2 | - | TRBJ2-5 | TRBV2 | CASRTSEYQETQYF | TGTGCCAGCCGGACTAGCGAGTACCAAGAGACCCAGTACTTC
TRBD1 | - | TRBJ1-2 | TRBV23-1 | CASATGGSGAF | TGCGCCAGCGCGACAGGGGGGAGTGGGGCCTTC
- | - | TRBJ1-4 | TRBV5-1 | CASSFGGRDEKLFF | TGCGCCAGCAGCTTCGGGGGAAGAGATGAAAAACTGTTTTTT
- | - | TRBJ2-3 | TRBV29-1 | CSVLPQTVDTQYF | TGCAGCGTTCTGCCCCAGACAGTGGATACGCAGTATTTT
TRBD1 | - | TRBJ1-4 | TRBV19 | CASSPGDRGNEKLFF | TGTGCCAGTAGTCCCGGCGACAGGGGGAATGAAAAACTGTTTTTT
TRBD2 | - | TRBJ2-5 | TRBV7-3 | CASSFGLAETQYF | TGTGCCAGCAGCTTCGGACTAGCGGAAACCCAGTACTTC
TRBD2 | - | TRBJ2-1 | TRBV5-6 | CASSLREVFKNEQFF | TGTGCCAGCAGCTTGCGGGAGGTATTTAAGAATGAGCAGTTCTTC
TRBD1 | - | TRBJ2-2 | TRBV27 | CASSPLGQENTGELFF | TGTGCCAGCAGTCCCCTTGGACAGGAAAACACCGGGGAGCTGTTTTTT
- | - | TRBJ1-1 | TRBV18 | CASSPPVGGNTEAFF | TGTGCCAGCTCACCACCGGTAGGAGGGAACACTGAAGCTTTCTTT
TRBD1 | - | TRBJ2-5 | TRBV2 | CASRTGGETQYF | TGTGCCAGCAGGACAGGGGGGGAGACCCAGTACTTC
TRBD2 | once | TRBJ2-5 | TRBV7-2 | CASSFRLAGDETQYF | TGTGCCAGCAGCTTCCGACTAGCGGGAGATGAGACCCAGTACTTC
- | - | TRBJ2-5 | TRBV28 | CASSFGPRGGARHF | TGTGCCAGCAGTTTCGGCCCCAGGGGGGGCGCGCGACACTTC
TRBD2 | - | TRBJ2-2 | TRBV5-1 | CASSSDPRLAVELFF | TGCGCCAGCAGCTCCGACCCCCGACTAGCGGTGGAGCTGTTTTTT
TRBD2 | - | TRBJ2-5 | TRBV27 | CASSLLAAVQETQYF | TGTGCCAGCAGTCTTCTAGCGGCGGTACAAGAGACCCAGTACTTC
- | - | TRBJ2-7 | TRBV18 | CASSPPTGYEQYF | TGTGCCAGCTCACCACCGACAGGCTACGAGCAGTACTTC
- | - | TRBJ1-3 | TRBV5-1 | CASSLDRAAGNTIYF | TGCGCCAGCAGCTTGGACAGAGCGGCTGGAAACACCATATATTTT
TRBD1 | - | TRBJ2-7 | TRBV4-1 | CASSPSPGQGRIYEQYF | TGCGCCAGCAGCCCTTCCCCGGGACAGGGTCGAATTTACGAGCAGTACTTC
- | - | TRBJ2-1 | TRBV11-3 | CASSLGVAGNNEQFF | TGTGCCAGCAGCTTAGGGGTTGCGGGGAACAATGAGCAGTTCTTC
TRBD1 | - | TRBJ1-5 | TRBV11-2 | CASSNGQAAGQPQHF | TGTGCCAGCAGCAACGGACAGGCTGCGGGTCAGCCCCAGCATTTT
TRBD2 | - | TRBJ2-3 | TRBV6-1 | CASSPYVGGADTQYF | TGTGCCAGCAGTCCATATGTTGGGGGGGCAGATACGCAGTATTTT
TRBD1 | - | TRBJ1-5 | TRBV6-1 | CASSATGGAISNQPQHF | TGTGCCAGCAGTGCTACAGGGGGCGCGATCAGCAATCAGCCCCAGCATTTT
- | - | TRBJ2-1 | TRBV4-1 | CASSHPAGSYNEQFF | TGCGCCAGCAGCCATCCTGCGGGATCTTACAATGAGCAGTTCTTC
TRBD2 | - | TRBJ2-7 | TRBV4-3 | CASSRSPGSSGATYEQYF | TGCGCCAGCAGCCGCTCCCCCGGCTCTAGCGGGGCCACCTACGAGCAGTACTTC
TRBD1 | - | TRBJ1-1 | TRBV11-1 | CASSFEGENRGLPEAFF | TGTGCCAGCAGCTTCGAGGGGGAGAACAGGGGTTTACCTGAAGCTTTCTTT
- | - | TRBJ2-7 | TRBV18 | CASSQNRDEQYF | TGTGCCAGCTCGCAGAACAGGGACGAGCAGTACTTC
- | - | TRBJ2-5 | TRBV5-1 | CASSETLGGPGTQYF | TGCGCCAGCAGCGAGACCTTGGGGGGCCCAGGGACCCAGTACTTC
- | - | TRBJ2-7 | TRBV20-1 | CSASLRSEQYF | TGCAGTGCTAGCCTTAGGTCCGAGCAGTACTTC
- | once | TRBJ1-5 | TRBV27 | CASSPGLSPNQPQHF | TGTGCCAGCAGCCCTGGTTTGTCACCCAATCAGCCCCAGCATTTT
- | - | TRBJ2-6 | TRBV7-8 | CASSLALSGANVLTF | TGTGCCAGCAGCTTAGCTTTATCCGGGGCCAACGTCCTGACTTTC
TRBD1 | - | TRBJ1-6 | TRBV7-3 | CASSLQGAPNSPLHF | TGTGCCAGCAGCTTACAGGGGGCGCCGAATTCACCCCTCCACTTT
- | - | TRBJ2-3 | TRBV7-2 | CASSFLNTDTQYF | TGTGCCAGCAGCTTCCTAAACACAGATACGCAGTATTTT
- | - | TRBJ1-2 | TRBV14 | CASSQDRGYGYTF | TGTGCCAGCAGCCAAGACAGGGGTTATGGCTACACCTTC
TRBD1 | - | TRBJ1-1 | TRBV5-1 | CASSLAAGGFTEAFF | TGCGCCAGCAGCTTGGCCGCAGGGGGCTTCACTGAAGCTTTCTTT
- | - | TRBJ1-2 | TRBV29-1 | CSVMRSIPYGYTF | TGCAGCGTTATGCGCTCAATCCCCTATGGCTACACCTTC
TRBD1 | - | TRBJ2-2 | TRBV9 | CASSRLDRRNTGELFF | TGTGCCAGCAGCAGATTGGACAGGCGAAACACCGGGGAGCTGTTTTTT
TRBD2 | - | TRBJ2-1 | TRBV2 | CASSERSSGRSPRNEQFF | TGTGCCAGCAGTGAAAGGTCTAGCGGGAGGTCCCCCCGCAATGAGCAGTTCTTC
- | - | TRBJ2-2 | TRBV9 | CASSVYAGQKTTGELFF | TGTGCCAGCAGCGTATACGCTGGACAAAAGACCACCGGGGAGCTGTTTTTT
- | - | TRBJ2-1 | TRBV7-9 | CASEVQSSYNEQFF | TGTGCCAGCGAGGTCCAGAGCTCCTACAATGAGCAGTTCTTC
- | - | TRBJ1-2 | TRBV5-4 | CASSLAGENGYTF | TGTGCCAGCAGCTTGGCAGGTGAAAATGGCTACACCTTC
- | - | TRBJ1-2 | TRBV30 | CAWASEGYTF | TGTGCCTGGGCTTCAGAGGGCTACACCTTC
- | - | TRBJ1-4 | TRBV5-4 | CASSLKDEKLFF | TGTGCCAGCAGCTTGAAAGATGAAAAACTGTTTTTT
- | - | TRBJ2-5 | TRBV28 | CASRDRETQYF | TGTGCCAGCAGAGATCGGGAGACCCAGTACTTC
- | - | TRBJ2-1 | TRBV30 | CAWSHGPERNEQFF | TGTGCCTGGAGTCACGGACCCGAGAGGAATGAGCAGTTCTTC
TRBD2 | - | TRBJ2-2 | TRBV7-2 | CASSILAGITGELFF | TGTGCCAGCAGTATTCTAGCGGGGATCACCGGGGAGCTGTTTTTT
TRBD2 | - | TRBJ2-7 | TRBV11-3 | CASSDGLAGYEQYF | TGTGCCAGCAGCGACGGACTAGCGGGATACGAGCAGTACTTC
- | once | TRBJ2-3 | TRBV5-6 | CASSSSGVADTQYF | TGTGCCAGCAGTTCTTCCGGGGTCGCAGATACGCAGTATTTT
- | - | TRBJ2-2 | TRBV5-1 | CASRGMGGTGELFF | TGCGCCAGCAGAGGGATGGGAGGCACCGGGGAGCTGTTTTTT
TRBD2 | - | TRBJ2-3 | TRBV19 | CASSTGTSGGVSTDTQYF | TGTGCCAGTAGTACTGGGACTAGCGGGGGAGTAAGCACAGATACGCAGTATTTT
- | - | TRBJ2-4 | TRBV6-5 | CARESLAKNIQYF | TGTGCCAGAGAGAGTCTAGCCAAAAACATTCAGTACTTC